This paragraph reports one T cell receptor beta chain. This record comes from a study of blood T cell repertoires in COVID-19. Study-wide context: PBMCs, B-cell-depleted T cells, or T cells provided the cDNA or gDNA that made up the material.

Data came from immunoSEQ multiplex PCR; TCRdb stores just in-frame clones and leaves some out. Here the sample spans some 53,000 clones, about nine tenths being singletons. Germline V gene lookup returns CDR1 SGHRS and CDR2 YFSETQ. The CDR3 spans 15 residues. Trimming removed 2 bases at V and 0 bases at J, with 9 bases between. The V call is TRBV5-1, the J call TRBJ1-3, with a possible D match to TRBD1 (6 bases). Sequences were obtained from peripheral blood. This TCR derives from a human donor in a cohort sampled during active COVID-19. The CDR3 sequence is CASSFDRSSGNTIYF. CDR3 coding DNA: TGCGCCAGCAGCTTTGACAGGAGCTCTGGAAACACCATATATTTT.